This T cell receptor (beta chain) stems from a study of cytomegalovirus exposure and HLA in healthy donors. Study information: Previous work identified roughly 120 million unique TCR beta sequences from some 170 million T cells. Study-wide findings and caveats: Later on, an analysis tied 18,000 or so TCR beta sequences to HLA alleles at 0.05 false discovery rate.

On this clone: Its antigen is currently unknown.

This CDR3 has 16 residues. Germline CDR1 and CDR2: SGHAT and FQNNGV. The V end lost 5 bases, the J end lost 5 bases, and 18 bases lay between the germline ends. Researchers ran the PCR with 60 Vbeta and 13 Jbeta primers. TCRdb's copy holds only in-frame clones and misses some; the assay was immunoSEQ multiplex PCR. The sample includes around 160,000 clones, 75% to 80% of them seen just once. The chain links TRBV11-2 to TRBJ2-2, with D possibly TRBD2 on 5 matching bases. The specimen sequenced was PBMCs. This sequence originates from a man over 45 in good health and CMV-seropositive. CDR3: CASSAGRERRTGELFF. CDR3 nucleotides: TGTGCCAGCAGCGCAGGCCGGGAAAGAAGGACCGGGGAGCTGTTTTTT.